The subject of this entry is one T cell receptor (beta chain). Cohorts were determined from participant-reported clinical history. These data are taken from a study of blood T cell repertoires in COVID-19. As originally analysed: Reference gene primer amplification yielded estimated nucleated cell counts. TCRdb's copy holds only in-frame clones and misses some; the assay was immunoSEQ multiplex PCR. That table gives V, J and clone size, and the DNA gave D and trimming. The sample shows over 110,000 clones, 87% of them seen only once. The source of this sequence is a man between 60 and 75 years old who had recovered from COVID-19. The sequencing input was PBMCs or T cells enriched from blood (not recorded which).

The CDR3 spells CSVGTASSYNEQFF. CDR3 sequence (DNA): TGCAGCGTTGGGACAGCTAGCTCCTACAATGAGCAGTTCTTC. V usage is TRBV29-1 and J usage is TRBJ2-1, with TRBD1 as a possible D gene (6 bases). Germline V gives CDR1 SQVTM, CDR2 ANQGSEA. There are 14 residues in the CDR3. V was trimmed by 4 bases and J by 0 bases, leaving 10 bases between them.